A single sample is the source of the 2 T cell receptor beta chains below, sequenced in a study of chemoradiotherapy in HPV16-positive cancers. Clones were read by immunoSEQ multiplex PCR, and TCRdb kept only the in-frame ones, dropping some. The sample consists of approximately 9,000 clones, 70% to 85% of them appearing once. Sampling was done from a patient who underwent chemoradiotherapy. Receptors were obtained from a human donor with HPV-associated anogenital cancer.

This chain joins TRBV19 and TRBJ2-2; 8 bases align to TRBD1. The J segment lost 0 bases and the V segment lost 6 bases, leaving 3 bases of the junction unmatched. This CDR3 is 15 amino acids long. Germline CDR1 LNHDA, CDR2 SQIVND (reference sequence). The DNA for the CDR3 is TGTGCCAGTAGCATGGACAGGGCGAACACCGGGGAGCTGTTTTTT. Translated, it gives CASSMDRANTGELFF.

This clone was detected once. The gene calls are TRBV5-1 and TRBJ1-6; D is perhaps TRBD1 (6 bases). Trimming removed 2 bases from V and 2 bases from J, with 11 bases in between. The CDR3 consists of 16 residues. Looked up from germline, CDR1 is SGHRS and CDR2 is YFSETQ. CDR3 in amino acids: CASSFDRPPYNSPLHF. The CDR3 DNA reads TGCGCCAGCAGCTTCGACAGGCCACCCTATAATTCACCCCTCCACTTT.